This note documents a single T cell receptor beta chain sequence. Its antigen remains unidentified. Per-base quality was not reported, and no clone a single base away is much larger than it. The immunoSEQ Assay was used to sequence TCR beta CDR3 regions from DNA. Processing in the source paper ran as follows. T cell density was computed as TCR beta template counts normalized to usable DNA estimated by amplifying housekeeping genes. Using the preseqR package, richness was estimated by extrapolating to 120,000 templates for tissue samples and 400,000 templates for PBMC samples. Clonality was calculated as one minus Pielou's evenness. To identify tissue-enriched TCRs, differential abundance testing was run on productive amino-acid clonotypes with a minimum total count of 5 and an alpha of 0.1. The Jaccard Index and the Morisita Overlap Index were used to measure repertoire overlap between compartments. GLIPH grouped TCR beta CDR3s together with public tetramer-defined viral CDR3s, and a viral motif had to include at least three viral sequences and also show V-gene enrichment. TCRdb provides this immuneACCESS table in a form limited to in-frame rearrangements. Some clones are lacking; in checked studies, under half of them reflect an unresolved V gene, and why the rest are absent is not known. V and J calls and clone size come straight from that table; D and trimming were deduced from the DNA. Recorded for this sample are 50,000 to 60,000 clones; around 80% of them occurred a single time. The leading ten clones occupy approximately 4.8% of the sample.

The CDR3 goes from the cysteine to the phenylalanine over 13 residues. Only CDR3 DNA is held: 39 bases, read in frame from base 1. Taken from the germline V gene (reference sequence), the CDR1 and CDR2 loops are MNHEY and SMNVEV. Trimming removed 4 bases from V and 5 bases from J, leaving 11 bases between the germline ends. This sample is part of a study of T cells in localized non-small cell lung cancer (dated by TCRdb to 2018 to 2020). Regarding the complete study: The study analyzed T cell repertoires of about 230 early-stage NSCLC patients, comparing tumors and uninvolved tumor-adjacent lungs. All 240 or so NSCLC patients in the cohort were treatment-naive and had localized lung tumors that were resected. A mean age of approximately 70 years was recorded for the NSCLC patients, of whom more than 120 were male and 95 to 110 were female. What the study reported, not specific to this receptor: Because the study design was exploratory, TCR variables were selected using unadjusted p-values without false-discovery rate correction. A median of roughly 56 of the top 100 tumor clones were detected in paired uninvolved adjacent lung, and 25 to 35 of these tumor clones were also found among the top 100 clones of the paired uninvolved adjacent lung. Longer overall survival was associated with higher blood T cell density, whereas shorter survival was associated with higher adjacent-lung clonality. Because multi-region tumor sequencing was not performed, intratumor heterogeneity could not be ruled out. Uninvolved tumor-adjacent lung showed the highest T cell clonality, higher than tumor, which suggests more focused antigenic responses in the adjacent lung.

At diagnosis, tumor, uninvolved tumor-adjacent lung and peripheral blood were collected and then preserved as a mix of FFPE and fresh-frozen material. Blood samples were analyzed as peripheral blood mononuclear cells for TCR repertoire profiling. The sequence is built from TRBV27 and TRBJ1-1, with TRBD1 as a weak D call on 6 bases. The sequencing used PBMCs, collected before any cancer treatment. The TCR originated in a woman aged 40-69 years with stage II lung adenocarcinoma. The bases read TGTGCCAGCAGTTATAGAACAGGGACTGAAGCTTTCTTT. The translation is CASSYRTGTEAFF.